This entry describes one TCR beta chain. The source of the sample is a study of blood T cell repertoires in COVID-19. The CDR3 runs 13 residues. V dropped 1 base and J dropped 5 bases, with 6 bases sitting between them. Germline V CDR1 and CDR2: SGDLS, YYNGEE. Repertoires were generated with immunoSEQ multiplex PCR, while TCRdb's copy carries only in-frame clones and drops some. The sample holds over 300,000 clones, more than 70% seen once. The chain recombines TRBV9 with TRBJ2-2; maybe TRBD1 (5 bases). The source material was peripheral blood. This TCR derives from a young man who had recovered from COVID-19. The CDR3 loop is CASSVTGTGELFF. The CDR3 DNA reads TGTGCCAGCAGCGTAACAGGAACCGGGGAGCTGTTTTTT.